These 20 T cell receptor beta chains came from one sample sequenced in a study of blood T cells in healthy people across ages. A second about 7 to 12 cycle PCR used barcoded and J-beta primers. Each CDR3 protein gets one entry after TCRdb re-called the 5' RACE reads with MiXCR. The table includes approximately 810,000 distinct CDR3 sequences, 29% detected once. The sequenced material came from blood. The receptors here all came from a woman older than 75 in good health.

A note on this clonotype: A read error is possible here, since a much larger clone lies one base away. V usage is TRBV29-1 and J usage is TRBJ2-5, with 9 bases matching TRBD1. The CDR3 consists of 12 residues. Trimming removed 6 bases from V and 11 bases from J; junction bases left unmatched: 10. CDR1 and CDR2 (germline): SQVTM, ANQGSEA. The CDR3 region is CSVSTGGNTQYF. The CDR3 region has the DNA TGCAGCGTCTCGACAGGGGGAAACACTCAGTACTTC.

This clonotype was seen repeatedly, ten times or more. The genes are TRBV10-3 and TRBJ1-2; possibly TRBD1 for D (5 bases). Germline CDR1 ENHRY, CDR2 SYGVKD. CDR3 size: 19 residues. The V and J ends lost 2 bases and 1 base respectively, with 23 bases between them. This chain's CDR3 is CAISERTGTFKLHNYGYTF. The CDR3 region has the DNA TGTGCCATCAGTGAGAGGACCGGGACCTTCAAACTTCATAACTATGGCTACACCTTC.

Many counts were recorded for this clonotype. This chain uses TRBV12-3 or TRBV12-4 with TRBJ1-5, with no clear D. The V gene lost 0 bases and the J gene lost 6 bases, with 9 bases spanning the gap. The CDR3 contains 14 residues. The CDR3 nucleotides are TGTGCCAGCAGTTTAGCTCCGGAGCGTCAGCCCCAGCATTTT. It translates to CASSLAPERQPQHF.

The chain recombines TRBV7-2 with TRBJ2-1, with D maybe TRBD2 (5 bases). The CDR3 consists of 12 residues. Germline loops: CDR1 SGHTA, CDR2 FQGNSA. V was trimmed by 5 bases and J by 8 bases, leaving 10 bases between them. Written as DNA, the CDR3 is TGTGCCAGCAGCCATAGCGTACATGAGCAGTTCTTC. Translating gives CASSHSVHEQFF.

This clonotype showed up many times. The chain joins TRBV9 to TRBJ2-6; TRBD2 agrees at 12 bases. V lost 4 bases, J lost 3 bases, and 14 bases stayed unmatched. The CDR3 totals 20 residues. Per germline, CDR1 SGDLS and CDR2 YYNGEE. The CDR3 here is CASSPETRGLAGRGANVLTF. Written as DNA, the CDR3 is TGTGCCAGCAGCCCCGAAACTCGAGGACTAGCGGGGCGTGGGGCCAACGTCCTGACTTTC.

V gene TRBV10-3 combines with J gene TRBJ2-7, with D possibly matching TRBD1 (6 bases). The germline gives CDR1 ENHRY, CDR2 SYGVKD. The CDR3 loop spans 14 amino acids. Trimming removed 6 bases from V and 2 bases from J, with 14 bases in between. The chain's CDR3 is CAIRNRVSTYEQYF. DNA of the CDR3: TGTGCCATCAGGAACAGGGTATCAACCTACGAGCAGTACTTC.

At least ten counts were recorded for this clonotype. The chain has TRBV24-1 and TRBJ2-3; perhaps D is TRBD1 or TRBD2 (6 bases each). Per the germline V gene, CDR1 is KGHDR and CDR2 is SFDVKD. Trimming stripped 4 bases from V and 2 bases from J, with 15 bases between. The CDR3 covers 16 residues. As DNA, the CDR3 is TGTGCCACCAGTGACCCCGGACAGCGGGTCACAGATACGCAGTATTTT. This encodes CATSDPGQRVTDTQYF.

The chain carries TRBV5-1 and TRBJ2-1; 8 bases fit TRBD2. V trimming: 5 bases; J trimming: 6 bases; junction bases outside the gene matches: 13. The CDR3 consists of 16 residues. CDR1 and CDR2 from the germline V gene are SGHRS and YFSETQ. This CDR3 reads CASRPLSGKSGNEQFF. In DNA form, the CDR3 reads TGCGCCAGCAGGCCCCTTAGCGGGAAATCTGGCAATGAGCAGTTCTTC.

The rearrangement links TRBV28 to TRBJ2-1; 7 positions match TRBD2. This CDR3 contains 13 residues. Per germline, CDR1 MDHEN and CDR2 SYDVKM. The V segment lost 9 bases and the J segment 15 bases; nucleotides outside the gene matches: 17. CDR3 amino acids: CASQAGLGSPGFF. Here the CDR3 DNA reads TGTGCCAGTCAGGCCGGACTAGGCTCCCCGGGGTTCTTC.

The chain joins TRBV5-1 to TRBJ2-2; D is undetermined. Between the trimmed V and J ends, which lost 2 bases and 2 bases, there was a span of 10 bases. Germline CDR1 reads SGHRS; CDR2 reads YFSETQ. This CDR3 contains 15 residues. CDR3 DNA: TGCGCCAGCAGCTTTCTACTTTATAACACCGGGGAGCTGTTTTTT. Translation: CASSFLLYNTGELFF. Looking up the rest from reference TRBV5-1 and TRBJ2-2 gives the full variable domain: KAGVTQTPRYLIKTRGQQVTLSCSPISGHRSVSWYQQTPGQGLQFLFEYFSETQRNKGNFPGRFSGRQFSNSRSEMNVSTLELGDSALYLCASSFLLYNTGELFFGEGSRLTVL.

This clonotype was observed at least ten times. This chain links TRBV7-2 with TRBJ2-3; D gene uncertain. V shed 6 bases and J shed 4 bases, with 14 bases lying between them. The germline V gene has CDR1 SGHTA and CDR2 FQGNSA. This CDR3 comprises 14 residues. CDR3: CASRPTGNADTQYF. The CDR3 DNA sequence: TGTGCCAGCAGACCTACTGGGAATGCAGATACGCAGTATTTT.

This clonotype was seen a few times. In DNA form, the CDR3 reads TGTGCCAGCAGAGTACAGCTATATTCACCCCTCCACTTT. Its translation: CASRVQLYSPLHF. The rearrangement links TRBV28 to TRBJ1-6; no clear D. The V gene's germline CDR1 is MDHEN and CDR2 SYDVKM. The CDR3 contains 13 residues. The germline V and J ends were trimmed by 6 bases and 8 bases, with 11 bases remaining between them.

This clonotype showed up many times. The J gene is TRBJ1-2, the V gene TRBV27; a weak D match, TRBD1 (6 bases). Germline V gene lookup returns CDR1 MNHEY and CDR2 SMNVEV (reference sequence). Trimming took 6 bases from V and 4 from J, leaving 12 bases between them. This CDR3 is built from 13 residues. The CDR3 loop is CASSLDSRYGYTF. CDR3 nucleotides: TGTGCCAGCAGCTTGGACAGCCGCTATGGCTACACCTTC.

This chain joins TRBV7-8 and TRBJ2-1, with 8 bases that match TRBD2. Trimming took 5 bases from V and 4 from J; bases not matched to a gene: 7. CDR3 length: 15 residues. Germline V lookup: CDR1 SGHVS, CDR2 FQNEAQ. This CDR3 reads CASSPVSGGYNEQFF. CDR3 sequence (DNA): TGTGCCAGCAGCCCAGTCAGCGGGGGATACAATGAGCAGTTCTTC.

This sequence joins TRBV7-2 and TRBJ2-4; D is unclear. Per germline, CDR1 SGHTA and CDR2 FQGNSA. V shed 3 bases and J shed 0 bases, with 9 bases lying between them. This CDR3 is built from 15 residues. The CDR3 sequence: CASSLQRVAKNIQYF. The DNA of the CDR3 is TGTGCCAGCAGCTTGCAACGAGTAGCCAAAAACATTCAGTACTTC.

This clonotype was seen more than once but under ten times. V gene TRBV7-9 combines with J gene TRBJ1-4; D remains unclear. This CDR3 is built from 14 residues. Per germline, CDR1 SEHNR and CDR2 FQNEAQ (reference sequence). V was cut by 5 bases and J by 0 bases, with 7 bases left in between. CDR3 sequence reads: CASSRHATNEKLFF. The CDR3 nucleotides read TGTGCCAGCAGCCGTCATGCAACTAATGAAAAACTGTTTTTT.

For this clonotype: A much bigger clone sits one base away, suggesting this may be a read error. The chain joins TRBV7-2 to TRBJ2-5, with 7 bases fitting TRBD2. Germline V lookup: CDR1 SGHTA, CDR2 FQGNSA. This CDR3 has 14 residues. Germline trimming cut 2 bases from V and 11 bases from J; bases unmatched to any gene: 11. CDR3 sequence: CASSLNMGGDEQYF. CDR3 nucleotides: TGTGCCAGCAGCTTAAACATGGGAGGGGATGAGCAGTACTTC.

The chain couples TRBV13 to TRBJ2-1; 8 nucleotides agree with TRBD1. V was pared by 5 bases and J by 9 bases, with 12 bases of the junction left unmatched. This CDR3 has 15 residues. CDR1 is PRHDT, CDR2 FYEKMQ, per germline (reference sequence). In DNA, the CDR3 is TGTGCCAGCAGCCCTTCGGGACAGGTAGTTGGTGAGCAGTTCTTC. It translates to CASSPSGQVVGEQFF.

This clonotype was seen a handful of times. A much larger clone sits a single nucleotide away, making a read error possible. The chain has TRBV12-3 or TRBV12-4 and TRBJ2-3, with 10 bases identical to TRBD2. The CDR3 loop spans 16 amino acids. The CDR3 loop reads CASSLARTSGTDAQYF. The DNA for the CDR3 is TGTGCCAGCAGTTTAGCCAGGACTAGCGGCACAGATGCGCAGTATTTT.

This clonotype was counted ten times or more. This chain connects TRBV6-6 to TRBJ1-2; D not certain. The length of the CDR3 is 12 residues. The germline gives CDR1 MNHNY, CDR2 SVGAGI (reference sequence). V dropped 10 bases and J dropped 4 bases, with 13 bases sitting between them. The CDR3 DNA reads TGTGCCACTGAGGACGGACCCTATGGCTACACCTTC. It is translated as CATEDGPYGYTF.